A single sample is the source of the 28 T cell receptor beta chains below, sequenced in a study of blood T cell repertoires in COVID-19. Here immunoSEQ multiplex PCR was the method, and the copy in TCRdb shows in-frame clones only, minus some. The repertoire holds 100,000 to 150,000 clones, with approximately 87% as singletons. The specimen sequenced was peripheral blood. The receptors were gathered from a man aged 50-59 years with acute or convalescent COVID-19.

This clone was seen a single time. The chain is built from TRBV7-9 and TRBJ2-7, with TRBD1 matching 9 bases. CDR1 SEHNR and CDR2 FQNEAQ come from the germline V gene (reference sequence). J was trimmed by 6 bases and V by 2 bases; bases with no gene match: 11. The CDR3 extends over 16 amino acids. CDR3: CASSLRSGTGSGEQYF. CDR3 bases: TGTGCCAGCAGCTTAAGGTCCGGGACAGGGTCGGGCGAGCAGTACTTC.

This chain links TRBV5-4 with TRBJ2-7; 11 bases match TRBD2. This CDR3 spans 15 amino acids. V was pared by 5 bases and J by 5 bases, with 9 bases of the junction left unmatched. Germline V CDR1 and CDR2: SGHNT, YYREEE (reference sequence). CDR3 region: CASSYSGRALHEQYF. The CDR3 coding sequence is TGTGCCAGCAGTTATAGCGGGAGGGCCTTGCACGAGCAGTACTTC. The complete variable domain, with remaining parts taken from reference TRBV5-4 and TRBJ2-7, reads ETGVTQSPTHLIKTRGQQVTLRCSSQSGHNTVSWYQQALGQGPQFIFQYYREEENGRGNFPPRFSGLQFPNYSSELNVNALELDDSALYLCASSYSGRALHEQYFGPGTRLTVT.

This clone was seen once. This rearrangement joins TRBV2 to TRBJ2-1; 7 bases are a match to TRBD2. V shed 8 bases and J 9 bases; nucleotides not matched to a gene: 7. Germline CDR1 and CDR2: SNHLY and FYNNEI. The CDR3 covers 12 residues. For the CDR3, the DNA is TGTGCCAGCGGGCAGCGGGACCTTGAGCAGTTCTTC. Amino acids: CASGQRDLEQFF.

The chain joins TRBV11-2 to TRBJ2-7, with 7 bases aligning to TRBD1. The CDR3 extends over 14 amino acids. Trimming at V came to 0 bases and at J to 3 bases, leaving 2 bases not matched to a gene. The germline V gene has CDR1 SGHAT and CDR2 FQNNGV. The CDR3 DNA reads TGTGCCAGCAGCTTAGACTCAGGGGGCTACGAGCAGTACTTC. This encodes CASSLDSGGYEQYF.

Here the CDR3 reads CASSRGLAGGELFF. The CDR3 DNA is TGTGCCAGCAGCCGGGGACTAGCGGGCGGGGAGCTGTTTTTT. This chain links TRBV3-1 (or the pseudogene TRBV3-2) with TRBJ2-2, with 12 nucleotides matching TRBD2. Germline CDR1 is LGHDT and CDR2 is YNNKEL (reference sequence). CDR3 length: 14 amino acids. J lost 7 bases, V lost 4 bases, and 1 base had no gene match.

The V and J genes are TRBV11-3 and TRBJ2-7; D perhaps matches TRBD2 (5 bases). The length of the CDR3 is 15 residues. Germline loops: CDR1 SGHNT, CDR2 YENEEA. The ends were cut back, 3 bases at V and 7 bases at J, with 19 bases in the middle. The CDR3, as DNA: TGTGCCAGCAGCTTTGGAGCGGACGGACTTGAAGAGCAGTACTTC. It codes for CASSFGADGLEEQYF.

The V call is TRBV2, the J call TRBJ2-1, with D perhaps TRBD1 (5 bases). With 6 bases removed from V and 3 bases from J, the gap between germline ends came to 12 bases. Germline CDR1 reads SNHLY; CDR2 reads FYNNEI. There are 14 residues in the CDR3. The CDR3 sequence is CASREPGFYNEQFF. CDR3 DNA: TGTGCCAGCAGGGAACCAGGGTTCTACAATGAGCAGTTCTTC.

This clone occurred once. V gene TRBV11-2 combines with J gene TRBJ2-5; 7 bases fit TRBD2. The CDR3 extends over 15 amino acids. The germline gives CDR1 SGHAT, CDR2 FQNNGV. V shed 1 base and J 5 bases; nucleotides not matched to a gene: 7. CDR3 nucleotide sequence: TGTGCCAGCAGCTTAGGGACTAGGGAGGGGGAGACCCAGTACTTC. Translated: CASSLGTREGETQYF.

The genes are TRBV18 and TRBJ2-5, with a tentative D call TRBD2 (5 bases). V gave up 5 bases and J gave up 7 bases, with 14 bases separating them. CDR1 and CDR2 (germline): KGHSH, LQKENI. The CDR3 is 13 amino acids. The CDR3 nucleotides read TGTGCCAGCTCAGCACGACTACCGGGGACCCAGTACTTC. Its translation: CASSARLPGTQYF.

This chain links TRBV6-5 with TRBJ2-1; 12 bases fit TRBD2. V lost 0 bases to trimming and J lost 15 bases; unmatched junction nucleotides: 9. The CDR3 sequence is 15 residues long. Per the germline V gene, CDR1 is MNHEY and CDR2 is SVGAGI. The CDR3 protein is CASSYSILAGGEPFF. The CDR3 bases are TGTGCCAGCAGTTACTCGATTCTAGCGGGAGGGGAACCGTTCTTC.

This chain joins TRBV4-3 and TRBJ2-1; TRBD2 agrees at 10 bases. CDR1 LGHNA and CDR2 YSLEER come from the germline V gene. The CDR3 consists of 18 residues. Trimming took 3 bases from V and 6 from J; bases not matched to a gene: 14. The CDR3 bases are TGCGCCAGCAGCCAGTCTCAGCCCCGACTAGCGGGTATCAATGAGCAGTTCTTC. Its protein product is CASSQSQPRLAGINEQFF.

This sequence joins TRBV6-5 and TRBJ1-3; unclear D gene. Trimming took off 0 bases at V and 4 bases at J, with 10 bases between the two ends. The CDR3 length is 15 residues. CDR1 and CDR2 (germline): MNHEY, SVGAGI. CDR3: CASSYSRGSGNTIYF. CDR3 sequence (DNA): TGTGCCAGCAGTTACTCGCGGGGATCCGGAAACACCATATATTTT.

This clone was picked up a small number of times. This sequence joins TRBV27 and TRBJ2-3; 8 bases match TRBD2. Per the germline V gene, CDR1 is MNHEY and CDR2 is SMNVEV (reference sequence). The CDR3 contains 16 residues. Trimming removed 3 bases from V and 6 bases from J; junction bases left unmatched: 11. CDR3 bases: TGTGCCAGCAGTTTTTTGGCGGCGGGAGGCGGGGATACGCAGTATTTT. Protein product: CASSFLAAGGGDTQYF.

This chain joins TRBV5-1 and TRBJ1-3, with D possibly being TRBD1 (6 bases). V shed 6 bases and J shed 0 bases, with 19 bases lying between them. This CDR3 is built from 17 residues. Germline V gene data show CDR1 as SGHRS and CDR2 as YFSETQ. CDR3 in amino acids: CASTRGGGTSSGNTIYF. The CDR3 region has the DNA TGCGCCAGCACCCGAGGGGGGGGGACAAGCTCTGGAAACACCATATATTTT.

The V and J genes are TRBV12-3 or TRBV12-4 and TRBJ2-7; TRBD1 matches 8 bases. Losses at the gene ends were 3 bases for V and 5 bases for J; bases not matched to a gene: 3. CDR3 length: 13 residues. The CDR3 sequence is CASSFQGAHEQYF. The CDR3 DNA reads as TGTGCCAGCAGTTTCCAGGGGGCCCACGAGCAGTACTTC.

The chain has TRBV11-2 and TRBJ1-2, with 7 nucleotides matching TRBD1. V was pared by 1 base and J by 4 bases, with 6 bases of the junction left unmatched. The CDR3 consists of 15 residues. Germline CDR1 reads SGHAT; CDR2 reads FQNNGV. This CDR3 reads CASSLGTGVGYGYTF. CDR3 bases: TGTGCCAGCAGCTTAGGTACAGGGGTGGGCTATGGCTACACCTTC.

This rearrangement joins TRBV5-1 to TRBJ2-5; TRBD2 agrees at 10 bases. V lost 4 bases and J lost 5; bases outside the gene matches: 11. Germline loops: CDR1 SGHRS, CDR2 YFSETQ. This CDR3 is built from 16 residues. The CDR3 nucleotides read TGCGCCAGCAGCCTCGGTCCAGCGGGAGGGCTGGAGACCCAGTACTTC. Encoded protein: CASSLGPAGGLETQYF.

This chain connects TRBV28 to TRBJ2-7, with 11 nucleotides matching TRBD1. CDR1 and CDR2 from the germline V gene are MDHEN and SYDVKM. This CDR3 is built from 16 residues. The V gene end was trimmed by 4 bases and the J gene end by 6 bases; junction bases not matched to a gene: 11. In DNA form, the CDR3 reads TGTGCCAGCAGTTCGCCCCCTGGGACAGGGGGAATCGAGCAGTACTTC. Its translation is CASSSPPGTGGIEQYF.

This clone appeared once. V gene TRBV11-3 combines with J gene TRBJ2-3; 10 bases are shared with TRBD2. Germline lookup yields CDR1 SGHNT and CDR2 YENEEA. This CDR3 is built from 17 residues. Trimming took 3 bases from V and 4 from J; bases not matched to a gene: 10. The CDR3 sequence: CASSFWEREGSADTQYF. The CDR3 DNA follows: TGTGCCAGCAGCTTCTGGGAGCGGGAGGGTTCCGCAGATACGCAGTATTTT.

The gene calls are TRBV12-3 or TRBV12-4 and TRBJ2-5; perhaps TRBD1 as D (6 bases). This CDR3 is built from 13 residues. V dropped 1 base and J dropped 8 bases, with 11 bases sitting between them. CDR3 in amino acids: CASSLGRGATQYF. The CDR3 region has the DNA TGTGCCAGCAGTTTAGGCAGGGGAGCCACCCAGTACTTC.

The rearrangement links TRBV4-1 to TRBJ2-7, with D perhaps matching TRBD1 (6 bases). CDR1 and CDR2 (germline): MGHRA, YSYEKL. V gave up 1 base and J gave up 1 base, with 14 bases separating them. CDR3 size: 16 residues. The DNA of the CDR3 is TGCGCCAGCAGCCAAGTAGGAGCAGGGGAATCCTACGAGCAGTACTTC. Translating gives CASSQVGAGESYEQYF.

This chain uses TRBV6-1 with TRBJ1-5; 8 positions agree with TRBD1. This CDR3 region has 13 residues. V dropped 1 base and J dropped 7; count of bases not matched to a gene: 0. Germline CDR1 reads MNHNS; CDR2 reads SASEGT. CDR3 bases: TGTGCCAGCAGTGAAGACAGGGGGCAGCCCCAGCATTTT. This codes for CASSEDRGQPQHF.

This rearrangement joins TRBV5-5 to TRBJ2-3, with TRBD2 identical over 7 bases. Germline lookup yields CDR1 SGHKS and CDR2 YYEKEE (reference sequence). The trim removed 2 bases at V and 1 base at J, leaving 7 bases unmatched. The CDR3 consists of 16 residues. CDR3 in amino acids: CASSLEAGRRTDTQYF. In DNA form, the CDR3 reads TGTGCCAGCAGCTTAGAAGCGGGACGCCGCACAGATACGCAGTATTTT.

The gene calls are TRBV7-2 and TRBJ2-7, with 7 bases fitting TRBD2. Germline CDR1 SGHTA, CDR2 FQGNSA. The CDR3 extends over 15 amino acids. Germline trimming cut 3 bases from V and 7 bases from J; bases unmatched to any gene: 12. The CDR3 loop reads CASSFYGGGAMEQYF. CDR3 in DNA: TGTGCCAGCAGCTTTTATGGGGGAGGGGCAATGGAGCAGTACTTC.

This chain connects TRBV20-1 to TRBJ1-1; D not certain. The CDR3 is 11 residues long. The V and J ends lost 2 bases and 10 bases respectively, with 11 bases between them. The germline V gene encodes CDR1 DFQATT and CDR2 SNEGSKA (reference sequence). The CDR3 loop is CSARWQASAFF. The CDR3 coding sequence is TGCAGTGCTAGATGGCAGGCATCAGCTTTCTTT.

The rearrangement uses TRBV6-5 and TRBJ2-3; TRBD1 matches 8 bases. V shed 4 bases and J 2 bases; nucleotides not matched to a gene: 8. The V gene's germline CDR1 is MNHEY and CDR2 SVGAGI. The CDR3 length is 16 residues. The CDR3 DNA is TGTGCCAGCAGTTCACCGGGACAGGCGATCACAGATACGCAGTATTTT. Its protein is CASSSPGQAITDTQYF.

The CDR3 coding sequence is TGTGCCAGTAGGAGGGACAGGGATGAAAAACTGTTTTTT. It specifies CASRRDRDEKLFF. The chain employs TRBV19 and TRBJ1-4, with 9 bases lining up with TRBD1. Germline values: CDR1 LNHDA, CDR2 SQIVND (reference sequence). With 6 bases clipped from V and 6 bases from J, the junction kept 2 bases outside the gene matches. The CDR3 consists of 13 residues.

The V gene is TRBV5-1, the J gene TRBJ2-5; possible D gene TRBD1, 5 bases. The CDR3 loop spans 14 amino acids. Germline CDR1 SGHRS, CDR2 YFSETQ. V dropped 0 bases and J dropped 5 bases, with 11 bases sitting between them. The CDR3 is CASSLAAGKETQYF. The CDR3 DNA reads as TGCGCCAGCAGCTTGGCGGCAGGGAAGGAGACCCAGTACTTC.